A single sample gave rise to the 2 T cell receptor beta chains below, sequenced in a study of T cell clonality in common variable immunodeficiency. Clones were read by immunoSEQ multiplex PCR, and TCRdb kept only the in-frame ones, dropping some. The sample includes 39,000 or so clones, none of them occurring once. The sequenced sample was peripheral blood mononuclear cells. These receptor sequences come from a person aged 18 to 70 in good health.

This clone was counted ten times or more. The read ends 3 residues before the CDR3 terminus; that terminus is restored from the germline J gene. The chain carries TRBV19 and TRBJ1-1, with D perhaps TRBD1 (5 bases). V was cut by 5 bases and J by 1 base, with 8 bases left in between. The germline V gene has CDR1 LNHDA and CDR2 SQIVND (reference sequence). This CDR3 region has 13 residues. The chain's CDR3 is CASSVGQNTEAFF. The part of the CDR3 DNA that was read is TGTGCCAGTAGTGTAGGACAGAACACTGAA.

This clone was seen repeatedly, ten times or more. The read ends 3 residues shy of where the CDR3 ends; the end is completed using the germline J gene. V gene TRBV28 combines with J gene TRBJ1-2; no firm D call. Germline lookup yields CDR1 MDHEN and CDR2 SYDVKM. This CDR3 comprises 15 residues. Trimming left V 1 base short and J 4 bases short, with 13 bases between. This chain's CDR3 is CASSLSSGAGYGYTF. The sequenced part of the CDR3 DNA is TGTGCCAGCAGTTTATCGTCGGGCGCGGGCTATGGC.